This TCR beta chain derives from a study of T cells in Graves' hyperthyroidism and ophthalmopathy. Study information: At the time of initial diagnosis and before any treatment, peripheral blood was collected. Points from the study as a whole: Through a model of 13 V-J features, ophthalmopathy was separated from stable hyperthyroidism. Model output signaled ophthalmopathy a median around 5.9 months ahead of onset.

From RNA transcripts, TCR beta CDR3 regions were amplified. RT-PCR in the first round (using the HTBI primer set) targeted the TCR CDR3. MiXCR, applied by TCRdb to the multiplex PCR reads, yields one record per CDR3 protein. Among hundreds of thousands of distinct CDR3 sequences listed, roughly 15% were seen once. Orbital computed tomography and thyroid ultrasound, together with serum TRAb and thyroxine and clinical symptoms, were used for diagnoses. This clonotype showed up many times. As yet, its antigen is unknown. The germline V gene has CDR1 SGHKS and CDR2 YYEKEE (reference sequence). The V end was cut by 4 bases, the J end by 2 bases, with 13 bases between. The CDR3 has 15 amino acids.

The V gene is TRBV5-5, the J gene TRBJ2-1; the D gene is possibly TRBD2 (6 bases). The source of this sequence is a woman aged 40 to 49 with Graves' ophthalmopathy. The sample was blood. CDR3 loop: CASSLEGRTYNEQFF. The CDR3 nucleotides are TGTGCCAGCAGCCTCGAGGGGAGGACCTACAATGAGCAGTTCTTC.